These T cell receptor beta chains were read from a single sample in a study of blood T cell repertoires in COVID-19. Assay used: immunoSEQ multiplex PCR; TCRdb lists only in-frame clones, some missing. The sample yields under 250,000 clones, about four fifths seen once. Input material: peripheral blood. Receptors originate from a woman in her late teens or twenties with acute or convalescent COVID-19. CDR3s include the opening cysteine and the closing phenylalanine or tryptophan. The order of the fields is J gene, V gene, CDR3 protein.

>TRBJ1-2|TRBV6-5
CASFGQGAYDGYTF
>TRBJ1-2|TRBV3-1/TRBV3-2
CASSQGGGTFGYGYTF
>TRBJ1-1|TRBV4-1
CASSQLRGPSWDEAFF
>TRBJ2-7|TRBV6-5
CASSSDGAYEQYF
>TRBJ2-1|TRBV4-3
CASSQDRVNEQFF
>TRBJ2-2|TRBV5-1
CASSLTSTTFTGELFF
>TRBJ2-1|TRBV11-2
CASSPRTSGLIGSEQFF
>TRBJ1-1|TRBV27
CASSSPDRVGTEAFF
>TRBJ1-6|TRBV18
CASSMDRMVDNSPLHF
>TRBJ2-7|TRBV15
CATSTRYGTGGDEQYF
>TRBJ2-7|TRBV7-2
CASSPDSYTYEQYF
>TRBJ2-1|TRBV5-6
CASSGDGASYNEQFF
>TRBJ1-6|TRBV3-1/TRBV3-2
CASSQKSSAGPSYNSPLHF
>TRBJ1-4|TRBV3-1/TRBV3-2
CASSQPDRNEKLFF
>TRBJ1-2|TRBV12-3/TRBV12-4
CASSLGKTGYTF
>TRBJ2-2|TRBV5-4
CASSSPGFTGELFF
>TRBJ2-1|TRBV7-9
CASSLNAASGIGYNEQFF
>TRBJ1-1|TRBV9
CASSVVQSMNTEAFF
>TRBJ2-5|TRBV7-6
CASSSRTSGAAETQYF
>TRBJ1-5|TRBV7-2
CASSLGGAKGNQPQHF